These T cell receptor beta chains were read from a single sample in a study of T cell responses to AZD1222 COVID-19 vaccine. Sequencing used immunoSEQ multiplex PCR; TCRdb keeps in-frame clones, though not all of them. The sample shows more than 70,000 clones, approximately 90% of them seen only once. This material consisted of peripheral blood, taken 28 days after the second AZD1222 dose. These receptors were collected from an adult who received the AZD1222 COVID-19 vaccine. Both conserved end residues are part of each CDR3.

>TRBJ2-3|TRBV6-6
CASSNLGDTQYF
>TRBJ2-5|TRBV28
CASSSSSGQGRLETQYF
>TRBJ1-2|TRBV7-7
CARSLRLGNGYTF
>TRBJ2-2|TRBV15
CATSRGGTLPGELFF
>TRBJ1-5|TRBV6-5
CASSQVLVGNQPQHF
>TRBJ2-7|TRBV18
CASSGDTSGQGPHEQYF
>TRBJ1-6|TRBV27
CASSFGRRSYNSPLHF
>TRBJ2-6|TRBV19
CASKVSSGANVLTF
>TRBJ2-2|TRBV7-2
CASSPWTSGTGELFF
>TRBJ1-1|TRBV10-3
CAISELLKNTEAFF
>TRBJ2-2|TRBV21-1
CARRGLAFVTGELFF
>TRBJ1-1|TRBV12-5
CASGLVPGARVTEAFF
>TRBJ2-7|TRBV28
CASSPSDRGRYEQYF